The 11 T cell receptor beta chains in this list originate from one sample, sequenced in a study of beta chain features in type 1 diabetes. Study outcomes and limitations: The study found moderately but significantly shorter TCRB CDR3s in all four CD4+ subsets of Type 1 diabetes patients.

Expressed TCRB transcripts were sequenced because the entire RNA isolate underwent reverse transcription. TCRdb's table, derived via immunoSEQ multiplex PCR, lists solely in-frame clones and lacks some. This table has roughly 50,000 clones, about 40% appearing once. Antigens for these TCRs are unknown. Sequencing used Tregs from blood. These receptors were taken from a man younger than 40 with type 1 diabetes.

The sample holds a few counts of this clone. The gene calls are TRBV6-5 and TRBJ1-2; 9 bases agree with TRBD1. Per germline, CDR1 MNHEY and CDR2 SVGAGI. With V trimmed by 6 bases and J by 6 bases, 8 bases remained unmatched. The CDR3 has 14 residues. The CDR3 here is CASRLNRGQNGYTF. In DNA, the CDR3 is TGTGCCAGCAGACTTAACAGGGGGCAGAATGGCTACACCTTC.

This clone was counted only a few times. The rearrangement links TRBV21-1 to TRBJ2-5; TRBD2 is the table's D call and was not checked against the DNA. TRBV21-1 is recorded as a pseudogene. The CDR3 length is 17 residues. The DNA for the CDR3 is TGTGCCAGCAGCACCTTCGCGTGCCACGCTCCCCAAGAGACCCAGTACTTC. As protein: CASSTFACHAPQETQYF.

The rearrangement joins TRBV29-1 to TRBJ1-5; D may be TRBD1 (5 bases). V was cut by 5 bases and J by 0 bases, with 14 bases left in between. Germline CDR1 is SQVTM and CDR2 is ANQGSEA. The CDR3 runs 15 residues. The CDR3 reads CSVRFGGSSNQPQHF. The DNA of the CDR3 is TGCAGCGTTCGATTCGGGGGTTCTAGCAATCAGCCCCAGCATTTT.

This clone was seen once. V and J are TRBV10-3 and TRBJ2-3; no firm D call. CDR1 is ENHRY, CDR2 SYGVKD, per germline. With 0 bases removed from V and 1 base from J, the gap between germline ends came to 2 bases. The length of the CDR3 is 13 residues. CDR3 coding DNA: TGTGCCATCAGTGAGTCCGGCACAGATACGCAGTATTTT. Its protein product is CAISESGTDTQYF.

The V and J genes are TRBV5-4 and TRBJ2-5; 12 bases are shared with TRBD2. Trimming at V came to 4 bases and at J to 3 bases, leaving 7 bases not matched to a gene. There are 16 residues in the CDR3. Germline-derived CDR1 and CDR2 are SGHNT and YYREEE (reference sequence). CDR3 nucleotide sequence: TGTGCCAGCAGCCAAACGACTAGCGGGAGAGAAGAGACCCAGTACTTC. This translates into CASSQTTSGREETQYF.

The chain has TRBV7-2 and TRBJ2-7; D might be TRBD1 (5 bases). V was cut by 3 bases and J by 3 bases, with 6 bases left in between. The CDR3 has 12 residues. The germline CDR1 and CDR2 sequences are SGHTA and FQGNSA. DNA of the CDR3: TGTGCCAGCAGCTTTCAGGGCTACGAGCAGTACTTC. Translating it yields CASSFQGYEQYF.

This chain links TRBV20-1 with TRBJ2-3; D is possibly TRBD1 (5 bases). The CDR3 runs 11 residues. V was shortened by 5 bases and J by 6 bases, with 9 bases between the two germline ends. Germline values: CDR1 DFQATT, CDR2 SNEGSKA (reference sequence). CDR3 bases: TGCAGTGCTTTACAGGCGGATACGCAGTATTTT. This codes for CSALQADTQYF.

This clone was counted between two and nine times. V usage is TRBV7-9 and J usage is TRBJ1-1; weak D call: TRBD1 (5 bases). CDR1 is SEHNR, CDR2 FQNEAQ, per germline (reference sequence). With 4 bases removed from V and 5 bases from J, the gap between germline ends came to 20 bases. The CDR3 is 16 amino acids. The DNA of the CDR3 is TGTGCCAGCAGCTGGGACCCGGGGCTTGGGAGGACTGAAGCTTTCTTT. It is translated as CASSWDPGLGRTEAFF.

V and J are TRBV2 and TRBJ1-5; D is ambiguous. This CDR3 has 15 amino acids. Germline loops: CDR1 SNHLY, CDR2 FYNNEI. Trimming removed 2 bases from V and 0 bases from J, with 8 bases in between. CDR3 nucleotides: TGTGCCAGCAGTGAAAGTGCGATTAGCAATCAGCCCCAGCATTTT. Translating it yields CASSESAISNQPQHF.

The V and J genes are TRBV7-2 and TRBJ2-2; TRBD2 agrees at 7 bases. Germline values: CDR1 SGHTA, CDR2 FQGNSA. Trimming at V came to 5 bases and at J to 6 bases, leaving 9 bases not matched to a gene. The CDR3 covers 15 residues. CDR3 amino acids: CASSRDPGLAGELFF. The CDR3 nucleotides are TGTGCCAGCAGCCGGGACCCTGGACTAGCCGGGGAGCTGTTTTTT.

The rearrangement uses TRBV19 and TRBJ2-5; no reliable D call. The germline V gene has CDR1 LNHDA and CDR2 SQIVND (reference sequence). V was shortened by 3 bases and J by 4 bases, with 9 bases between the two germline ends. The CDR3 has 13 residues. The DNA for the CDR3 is TGTGCCAGTAGTATGTATTCCGGAGAGACCCAGTACTTC. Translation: CASSMYSGETQYF.